The entry that follows covers one T cell receptor beta chain sequence. Its antigen is still unknown. The data were obtained in a study of T cell responses to AZD1222 COVID-19 vaccine. Overall study findings and caveats: In the spike-specific TCR repertoire, nearly half reportedly target unmutated variant regions. Two AZD1222 administrations were followed by greater Spike-specific TCR breadth and depth. White British people made up most donors, females outnumbered males, and clonal diversity was possibly underestimated.

There are 15 residues in the CDR3. Trimming stripped 2 bases from V and 7 bases from J, with 14 bases between. From germline, CDR1 is SGHTA and CDR2 FQGNSA. Repertoires were generated with immunoSEQ multiplex PCR, while TCRdb's copy carries only in-frame clones and drops some. This table holds some 150,000 clones, 80% to 95% found once. The material sequenced was peripheral blood, taken 28 days after the second AZD1222 dose. The chain links TRBV7-2 to TRBJ1-4; no firm D call. The source is an adult who received the AZD1222 COVID-19 vaccine. The CDR3 loop reads CASSLYFGSTEKLFF. The CDR3 DNA follows: TGTGCCAGCAGCTTATATTTTGGGAGTACTGAAAAACTGTTTTTT.